Listed below are T cell receptor beta chains from one sample, sequenced in a study of molecular identifiers for immune sequencing clone quantification. A single record per CDR3 protein comes from TCRdb applying MiXCR to the PCR reads. This sample has approximately 550,000 distinct CDR3 sequences, with around a fifth found just once. Sequencing used naive CD8+ T cells from blood, with Jurkat cell RNA spiked in. These receptors came from a human donor in good health. Some libraries in this study had Jurkat cell RNA spiked in. Each CDR3 is given with its conserved first and last residue. Each record gives: D gene, J gene, clone size, V gene, CDR3 protein, CDR3 DNA. The D gene is left open where the match is weak. Clone size is given for some rows only: seen once, a few or many times, or a class if the clone is expanded.

. | TRBJ2-7 | . | TRBV9 | CASSVADASYEQYF | TGTGCCAGCAGCGTAGCGGACGCCTCCTACGAGCAGTACTTC
. | TRBJ1-4 | many | TRBV2 | CASSRYNEKLFF | TGTGCCAGCAGTCGGTATAATGAAAAACTGTTTTTT
. | TRBJ2-7 | many | TRBV6-5 | CASTERSSYEQYF | TGTGCCAGCACCGAGCGGAGCTCCTACGAGCAGTACTTC
. | TRBJ2-3 | few | TRBV7-9 | CASSSQTGAGAGTQYF | TGTGCCAGCAGCTCGCAAACGGGGGCGGGAGCAGGTACGCAGTATTTT
. | TRBJ2-3 | many | TRBV5-6 | CASSHRYRSTDTQYF | TGTGCCAGCAGCCATAGATACAGGAGCACAGATACGCAGTATTTT
. | TRBJ1-1 | many | TRBV29-1 | CSVVYENTEAFF | TGCAGCGTTGTGTACGAGAACACTGAAGCTTTCTTT
TRBD2 | TRBJ2-7 | many | TRBV3-1 | CASSHDRTSWYEQYF | TGTGCCAGCAGCCACGATCGGACTAGCTGGTACGAGCAGTACTTC
. | TRBJ2-7 | . | TRBV11-2 | CASSFRGSLYEQYF | TGTGCCAGCAGCTTCCGGGGGAGCCTCTACGAGCAGTACTTC
. | TRBJ2-2 | few | TRBV5-1 | CASSTENPTTGELFF | TGCGCCAGCAGCACAGAAAATCCCACGACCGGGGAGCTGTTTTTT
. | TRBJ2-1 | . | TRBV7-2 | CANSLVVSEQFF | TGTGCCAACAGCTTAGTAGTCAGTGAGCAGTTCTTC
. | TRBJ1-2 | . | TRBV7-9 | CASSPTGGGAGYTF | TGTGCCAGCAGCCCCACCGGGGGAGGGGCTGGCTACACCTTC
TRBD1 | TRBJ2-7 | . | TRBV4-1 | CASSQVLGTGSYEQYF | TGCGCCAGCAGCCAAGTGCTCGGGACAGGCTCCTACGAGCAGTACTTC
. | TRBJ1-1 | few | TRBV6-2/TRBV6-3 | CASSYLGFGRTKAFF | TGTGCCAGCAGTTACTTGGGCTTTGGGAGGACTAAAGCTTTCTTT
. | TRBJ1-1 | . | TRBV5-1 | CASGWGPMNTEAFF | TGCGCCAGCGGATGGGGACCGATGAACACTGAAGCTTTCTTT
TRBD1 | TRBJ2-7 | few | TRBV12-3/TRBV12-4 | CASSPFGTGKAEQYF | TGTGCCAGCAGTCCATTCGGGACAGGGAAGGCCGAGCAGTACTTC
TRBD2 | TRBJ2-1 | few | TRBV7-9 | CASSSGSGGTSSYNEQFF | TGTGCCAGCAGCTCCGGTAGCGGGGGAACGAGCTCCTACAATGAGCAGTTCTTC
TRBD1 | TRBJ1-4 | many | TRBV6-5 | CASRIGQGPEKLFF | TGTGCCAGCAGGATAGGACAGGGGCCTGAAAAACTGTTTTTT